This entry lists 6 T cell receptor beta chains sequenced from one sample in a study of shared clonotypes between healthy human individuals. Positively selected for CCR7, the CD45RO-negative cells used as naive CD8 cells excluded terminally differentiated effector memory CD45RA+ cells. Produced via immunoSEQ multiplex PCR; TCRdb's table is partial and in-frame only. The table has around 2.1 million clones, roughly 91% seen once. The specimen was naive CD8+ T cells from PBMCs. The receptors derive from a young man in good health. Some clones in this sample may be carry-over from other donors' samples.

This clone was seen a single time. Other DNA sequences in the sample encode the same CDR3. The J gene is TRBJ1-5, the V gene TRBV19, with a possible D match to TRBD1 (6 bases). The germline gives CDR1 LNHDA, CDR2 SQIVND (reference sequence). The CDR3 extends over 12 amino acids. Trimming removed 4 bases from V and 9 bases from J, with 10 bases in between. The CDR3 coding sequence is TGTGCCAGTAGTACGGGGGCTCGGCCCCAGCATTTT. Residues: CASSTGARPQHF.

This clone showed up just once. V gene TRBV6-5 combines with J gene TRBJ1-1; a possible D gene is TRBD1 (5 bases). The CDR3 is made up of 14 amino acids. Trimming stripped 6 bases from V and 1 base from J, with 12 bases between. The germline V gene encodes CDR1 MNHEY and CDR2 SVGAGI. CDR3 amino acids: CASSVGTGNTEAFF. The CDR3 DNA reads TGTGCCAGCAGCGTGGGGACGGGGAACACTGAAGCTTTCTTT.

The chain links TRBV27 to TRBJ1-2; D gene uncertain. Germline CDR1 MNHEY, CDR2 SMNVEV (reference sequence). The CDR3 is made up of 15 amino acids. V shed 1 base and J shed 8 bases, with 17 bases lying between them. The CDR3 DNA sequence: TGTGCCAGCAGTTTATATCAGGCCCCGGCAGGCGGCTACACCTTC. Translating gives CASSLYQAPAGGYTF.

CDR3 protein: CASSIGGFAYEQYF. Here the CDR3 DNA reads TGTGCCAGTAGTATAGGGGGGTTCGCCTACGAGCAGTACTTC. This rearrangement joins TRBV19 to TRBJ2-7; TRBD1 or TRBD2 may be the D gene (5 bases each). The germline V and J ends were trimmed by 1 base and 2 bases, with 9 bases remaining between them. The CDR3 loop spans 14 amino acids. Germline V gene sequence: CDR1 LNHDA, CDR2 SQIVND (reference sequence). The full variable domain, completed using reference TRBV19 and TRBJ2-7, is DGGITQSPKYLFRKEGQNVTLSCEQNLNHDAMYWYRQDPGQGLRLIYYSQIVNDFQKGDIAEGYSVSREKKESFPLTVTSAQKNPTAFYLCASSIGGFAYEQYFGPGTRLTVT.

The chain joins TRBV28 to TRBJ2-7, with 10 positions matching TRBD2. Unmatched junction bases numbered 6, after V lost 6 bases and J lost 1 base. Per the germline V gene, CDR1 is MDHEN and CDR2 is SYDVKM. This CDR3 spans 15 amino acids. The CDR3 is CASRERSGRSYEQYF. For the CDR3, the DNA is TGTGCCAGCAGAGAACGTAGCGGGAGGTCCTACGAGCAGTACTTC.

This clone has just a few counts. Within the sample, other DNA sequences also encode this same CDR3. This chain links TRBV27 with TRBJ1-1; D ambiguous. There are 14 residues in the CDR3. Per the germline V gene, CDR1 is MNHEY and CDR2 is SMNVEV (reference sequence). V lost 2 bases and J lost 1, with 8 bases in between. This chain's CDR3 is CASSLRSGNTEAFF. The CDR3 nucleotides are TGTGCCAGCAGTTTACGAAGTGGGAACACTGAAGCTTTCTTT.